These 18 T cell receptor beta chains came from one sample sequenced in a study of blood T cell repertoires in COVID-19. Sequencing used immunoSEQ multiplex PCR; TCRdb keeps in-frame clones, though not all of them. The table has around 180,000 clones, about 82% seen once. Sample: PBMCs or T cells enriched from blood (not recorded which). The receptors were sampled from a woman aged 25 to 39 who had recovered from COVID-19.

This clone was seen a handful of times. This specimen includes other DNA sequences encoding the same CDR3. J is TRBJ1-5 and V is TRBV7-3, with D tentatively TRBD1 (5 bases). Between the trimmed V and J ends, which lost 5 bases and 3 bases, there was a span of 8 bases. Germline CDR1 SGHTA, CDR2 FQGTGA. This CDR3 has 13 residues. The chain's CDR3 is CASSPGSNQPQHF. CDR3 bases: TGTGCCAGCAGCCCAGGGTCCAATCAGCCCCAGCATTTT.

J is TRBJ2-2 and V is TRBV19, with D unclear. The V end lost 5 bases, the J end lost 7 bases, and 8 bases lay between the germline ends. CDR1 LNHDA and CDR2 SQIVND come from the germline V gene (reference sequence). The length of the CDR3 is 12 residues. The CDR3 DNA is TGTGCCAGTAGTGTCCGCGGCGGGGAGCTGTTTTTT. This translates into CASSVRGGELFF.

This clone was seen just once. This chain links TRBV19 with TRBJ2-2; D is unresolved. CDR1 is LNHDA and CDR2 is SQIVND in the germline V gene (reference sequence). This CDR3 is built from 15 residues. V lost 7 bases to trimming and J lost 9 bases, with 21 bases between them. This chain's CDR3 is CASTHPGPLPRELFF. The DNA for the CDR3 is TGTGCCAGTACCCACCCAGGTCCCCTTCCCCGGGAGCTGTTTTTT.

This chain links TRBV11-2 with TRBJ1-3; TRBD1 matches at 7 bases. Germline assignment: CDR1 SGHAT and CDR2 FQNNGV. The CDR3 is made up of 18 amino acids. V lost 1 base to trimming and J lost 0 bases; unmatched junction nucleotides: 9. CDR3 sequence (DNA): TGTGCCAGCAGCTTAGCCGCGACAGGGTTTCTCTCTGGAAACACCATATATTTT. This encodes CASSLAATGFLSGNTIYF.

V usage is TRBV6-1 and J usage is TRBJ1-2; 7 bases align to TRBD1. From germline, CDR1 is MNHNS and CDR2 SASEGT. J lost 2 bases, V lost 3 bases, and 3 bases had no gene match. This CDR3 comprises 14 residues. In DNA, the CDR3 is TGTGCCAGCAGTGACCCGGGACAGAACTATGGCTACACCTTC. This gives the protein CASSDPGQNYGYTF.

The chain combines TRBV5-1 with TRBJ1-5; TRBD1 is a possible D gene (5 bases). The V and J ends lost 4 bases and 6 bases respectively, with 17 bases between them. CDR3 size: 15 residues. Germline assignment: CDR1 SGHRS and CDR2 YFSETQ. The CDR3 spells CASSKDGQSSQPQHF. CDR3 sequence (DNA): TGCGCCAGCAGCAAGGACGGACAATCGAGTCAGCCCCAGCATTTT.

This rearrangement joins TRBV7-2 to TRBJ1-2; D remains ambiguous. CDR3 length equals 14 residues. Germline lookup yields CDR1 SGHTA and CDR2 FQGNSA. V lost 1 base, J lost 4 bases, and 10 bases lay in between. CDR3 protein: CASSLGPGSYGYTF. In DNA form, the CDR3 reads TGTGCCAGCAGCTTAGGTCCAGGCTCCTATGGCTACACCTTC. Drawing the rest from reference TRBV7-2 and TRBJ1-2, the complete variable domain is GAGVSQSPSNKVTEKGKDVELRCDPISGHTALYWYRQSLGQGLEFLIYFQGNSAPDKSGLPSDRFSAERTGGSVSTLTIQRTQQEDSAVYLCASSLGPGSYGYTFGSGTRLTVV.

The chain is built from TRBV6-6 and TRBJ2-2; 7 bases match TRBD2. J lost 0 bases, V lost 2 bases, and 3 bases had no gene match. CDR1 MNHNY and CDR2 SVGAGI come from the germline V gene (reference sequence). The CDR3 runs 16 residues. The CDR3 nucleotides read TGTGCCAGCAGTTACCGGGCGGGAGCGAACACCGGGGAGCTGTTTTTT. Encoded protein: CASSYRAGANTGELFF.

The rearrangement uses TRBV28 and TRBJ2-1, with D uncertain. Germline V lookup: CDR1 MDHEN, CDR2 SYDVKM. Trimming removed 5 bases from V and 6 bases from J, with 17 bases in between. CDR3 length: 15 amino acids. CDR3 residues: CASSPPRIVANEQFF. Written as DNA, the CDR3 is TGTGCCAGCAGTCCCCCACGGATCGTAGCCAATGAGCAGTTCTTC. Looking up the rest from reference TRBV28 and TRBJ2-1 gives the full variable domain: DVKVTQSSRYLVKRTGEKVFLECVQDMDHENMFWYRQDPGLGLRLIYFSYDVKMKEKGDIPEGYSVSREKKERFSLILESASTNQTSMYLCASSPPRIVANEQFFGPGTRLTVL.

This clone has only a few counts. The CDR3, as DNA: TGTGCCAGCAGTCCCGGTCCAGGGAACTACTACGAGCAGTACTTC. Translation gives CASSPGPGNYYEQYF. The rearrangement joins TRBV6-2 or TRBV6-3 to TRBJ2-7, with D perhaps TRBD1 (5 bases). V was shortened by 5 bases and J by 3 bases, with 17 bases between the two germline ends. This CDR3 region has 15 residues. The germline V gene has CDR1 MNHEY and CDR2 SVGEGT.

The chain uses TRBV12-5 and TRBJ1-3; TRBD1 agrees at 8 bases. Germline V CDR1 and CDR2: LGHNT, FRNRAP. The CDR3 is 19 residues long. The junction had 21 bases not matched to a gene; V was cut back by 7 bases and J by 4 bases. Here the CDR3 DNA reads TGTGCTAGTGTCTTGCCTGCCGTGACAGGGGCCTCTTCGGGAAACACCATATATTTT. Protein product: CASVLPAVTGASSGNTIYF.

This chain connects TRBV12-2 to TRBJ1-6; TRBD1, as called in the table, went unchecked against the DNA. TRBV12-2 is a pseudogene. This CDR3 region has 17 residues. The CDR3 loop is CASRLARDSSYNSPLHF. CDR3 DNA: TGTGCAAGTCGCTTAGCCAGGGACAGCTCCTATAATTCACCCCTCCACTTT.

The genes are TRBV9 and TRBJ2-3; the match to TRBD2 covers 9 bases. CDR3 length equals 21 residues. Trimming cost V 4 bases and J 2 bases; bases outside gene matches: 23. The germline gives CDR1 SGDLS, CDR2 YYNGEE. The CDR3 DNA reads TGTGCCAGCAGCCTTAGTATCTTATATGGGCTAGCGGGAACTCCCACAGATACGCAGTATTTT. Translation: CASSLSILYGLAGTPTDTQYF.

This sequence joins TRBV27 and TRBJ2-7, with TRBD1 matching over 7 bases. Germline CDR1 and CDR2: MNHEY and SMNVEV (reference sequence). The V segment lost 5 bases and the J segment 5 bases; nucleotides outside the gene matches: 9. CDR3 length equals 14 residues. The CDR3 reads CASSPRTGRDEQYF. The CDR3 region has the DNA TGTGCCAGCAGTCCTAGGACAGGAAGGGACGAGCAGTACTTC.

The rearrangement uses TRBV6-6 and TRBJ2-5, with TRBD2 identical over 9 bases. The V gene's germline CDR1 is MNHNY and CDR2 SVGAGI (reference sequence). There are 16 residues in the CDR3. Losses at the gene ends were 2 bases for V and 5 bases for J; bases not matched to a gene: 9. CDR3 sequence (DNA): TGTGCCAGCAGTTACAGCCTAGCGGGATTGGGGGAGACCCAGTACTTC. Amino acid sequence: CASSYSLAGLGETQYF.

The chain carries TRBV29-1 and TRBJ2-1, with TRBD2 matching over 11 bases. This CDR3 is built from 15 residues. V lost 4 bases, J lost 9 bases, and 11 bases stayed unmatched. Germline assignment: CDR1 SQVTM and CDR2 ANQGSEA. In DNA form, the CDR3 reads TGCAGCGTTGGGGGTATGACTAGCGGGAATCCTGAGCAGTTCTTC. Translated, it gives CSVGGMTSGNPEQFF.

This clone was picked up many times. CDR3 residues: CASSLVGSTDTQYF. For the CDR3, the DNA is TGTGCCAGCAGCTTAGTCGGGAGCACAGATACGCAGTATTTT. The rearrangement uses TRBV7-2 and TRBJ2-3, with no clear D. Germline CDR1 and CDR2: SGHTA and FQGNSA. The CDR3 totals 14 residues. V shed 1 base and J shed 0 bases, with 5 bases lying between them. The entire variable domain, with the rest obtained from reference TRBV7-2 and TRBJ2-3, is as follows: GAGVSQSPSNKVTEKGKDVELRCDPISGHTALYWYRQSLGQGLEFLIYFQGNSAPDKSGLPSDRFSAERTGGSVSTLTIQRTQQEDSAVYLCASSLVGSTDTQYFGPGTRLTVL.

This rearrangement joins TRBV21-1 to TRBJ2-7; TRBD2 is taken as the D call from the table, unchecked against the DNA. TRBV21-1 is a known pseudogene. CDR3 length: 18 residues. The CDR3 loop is CASSKSRSGRPACYEQYF. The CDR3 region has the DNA TGTGCCAGCAGCAAAAGTAGGAGCGGGAGGCCAGCCTGCTACGAGCAGTACTTC.